The sequence of this TCR beta chain was determined in a study of metastatic and nonmetastatic thyroid tumors. Whole-study context: Thyroid patients, malignant and benign, had repertoires compared across blood and tumor or nodule tissue.

In the authors' workflow: What underpinned the distant-metastasis classifier for papillary thyroid cancer was the set of CDR3 differences across clinicopathological groups. TCRdb used MiXCR to call clones anew from the PCR reads. The V and J calls were determined by TCRdb, not by the authors. The sample comprises over 40,000 clones, roughly a quarter of which are singletons, and about 3.3% rests with the top ten. The CDR3 runs 16 residues. The V gene's germline CDR1 is MDHEN and CDR2 SYDVKM. V lost 4 bases to trimming and J lost 7 bases, with 17 bases between them. None of the patients had undergone any treatment ahead of thyroid surgery. Ten or more counts support this clone.

The sequence was obtained from a male donor with papillary thyroid cancer or a benign thyroid nodule (not recorded which). Some clones in this sample may be carry-over from other donors' samples. Sequencing input: blood. The chain combines TRBV28 with TRBJ1-6; tentatively, D is TRBD1 (6 bases). The CDR3 DNA sequence: TGTGCCAGCAGTTCCGTTTTACAGGGCGAGAATTCACCCCTCCACTTT. Encoded protein: CASSSVLQGENSPLHF.